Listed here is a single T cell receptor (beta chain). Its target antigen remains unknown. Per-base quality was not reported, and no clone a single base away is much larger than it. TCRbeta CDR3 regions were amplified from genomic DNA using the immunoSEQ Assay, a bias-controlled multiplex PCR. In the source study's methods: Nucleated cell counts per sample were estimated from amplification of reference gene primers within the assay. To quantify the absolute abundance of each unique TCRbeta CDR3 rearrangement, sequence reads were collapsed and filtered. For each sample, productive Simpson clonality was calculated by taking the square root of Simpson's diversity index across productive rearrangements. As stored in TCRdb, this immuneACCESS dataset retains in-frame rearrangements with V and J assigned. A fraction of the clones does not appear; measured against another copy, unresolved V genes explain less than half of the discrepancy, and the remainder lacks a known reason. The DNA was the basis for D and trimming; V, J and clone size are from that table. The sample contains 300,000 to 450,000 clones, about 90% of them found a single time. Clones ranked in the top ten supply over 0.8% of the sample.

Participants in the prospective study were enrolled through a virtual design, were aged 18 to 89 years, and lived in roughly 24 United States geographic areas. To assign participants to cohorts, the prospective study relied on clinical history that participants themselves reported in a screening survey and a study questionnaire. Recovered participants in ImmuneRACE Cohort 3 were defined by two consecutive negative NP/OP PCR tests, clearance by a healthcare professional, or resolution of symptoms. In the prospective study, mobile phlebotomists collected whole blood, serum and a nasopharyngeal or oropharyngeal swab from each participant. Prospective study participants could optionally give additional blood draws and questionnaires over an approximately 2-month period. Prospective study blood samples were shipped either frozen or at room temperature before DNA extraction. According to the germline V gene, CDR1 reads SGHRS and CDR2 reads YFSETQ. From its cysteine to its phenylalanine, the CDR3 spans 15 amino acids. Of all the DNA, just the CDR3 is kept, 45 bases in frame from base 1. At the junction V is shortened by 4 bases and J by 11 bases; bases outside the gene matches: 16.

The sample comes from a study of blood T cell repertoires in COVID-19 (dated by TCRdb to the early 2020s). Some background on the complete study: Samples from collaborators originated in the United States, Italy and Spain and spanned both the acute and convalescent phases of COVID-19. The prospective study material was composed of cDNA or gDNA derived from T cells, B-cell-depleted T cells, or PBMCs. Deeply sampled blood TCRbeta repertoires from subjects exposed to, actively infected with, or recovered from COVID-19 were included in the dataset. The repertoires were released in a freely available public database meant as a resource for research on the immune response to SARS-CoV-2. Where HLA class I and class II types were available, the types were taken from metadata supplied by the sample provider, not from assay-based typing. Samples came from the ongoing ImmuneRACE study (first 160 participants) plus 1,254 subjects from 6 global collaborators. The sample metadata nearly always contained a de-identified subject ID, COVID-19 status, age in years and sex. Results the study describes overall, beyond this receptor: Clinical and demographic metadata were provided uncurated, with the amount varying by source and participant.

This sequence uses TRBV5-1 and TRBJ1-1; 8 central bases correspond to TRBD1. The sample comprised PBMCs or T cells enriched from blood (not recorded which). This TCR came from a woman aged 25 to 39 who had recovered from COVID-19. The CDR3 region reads CASSRELDRVGEAFF. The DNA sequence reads TGCGCCAGCAGCAGGGAACTGGACAGGGTAGGGGAGGCTTTCTTT.